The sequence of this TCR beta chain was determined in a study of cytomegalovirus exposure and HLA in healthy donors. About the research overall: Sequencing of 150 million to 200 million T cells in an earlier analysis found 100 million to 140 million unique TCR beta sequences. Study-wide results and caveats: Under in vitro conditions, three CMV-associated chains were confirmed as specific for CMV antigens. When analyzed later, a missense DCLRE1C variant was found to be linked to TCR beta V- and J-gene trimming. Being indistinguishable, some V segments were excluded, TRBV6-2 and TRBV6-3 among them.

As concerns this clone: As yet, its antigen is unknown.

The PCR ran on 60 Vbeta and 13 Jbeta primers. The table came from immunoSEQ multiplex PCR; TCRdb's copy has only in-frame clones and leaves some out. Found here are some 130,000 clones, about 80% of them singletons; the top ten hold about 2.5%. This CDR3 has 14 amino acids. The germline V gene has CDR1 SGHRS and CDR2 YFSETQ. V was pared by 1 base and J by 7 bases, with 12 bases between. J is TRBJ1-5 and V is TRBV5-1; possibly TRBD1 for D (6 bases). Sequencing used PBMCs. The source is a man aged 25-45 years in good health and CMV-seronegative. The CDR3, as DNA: TGCGCCAGCAGCTTGTGGGGGGGCGGGCAGCCCCAGCATTTT. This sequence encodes CASSLWGGGQPQHF.